This T cell receptor beta chain came from a study of blood T cell repertoires in COVID-19. Whole-study context: The analysed material was cDNA or gDNA that came from T cells, B-cell-depleted T cells, or PBMCs.

The CDR3 covers 14 residues. The trim removed 5 bases at V and 1 base at J, leaving 4 bases unmatched. Germline V gives CDR1 KGHSH, CDR2 LQKENI. In the original workflow: It was from reference gene primer amplification that nucleated cell counts were estimated. Produced via immunoSEQ multiplex PCR; TCRdb's table is partial and in-frame only. That table gives V, J and clone size, and the DNA gave D and trimming. The repertoire consists of around 450,000 clones, with roughly 88% occurring once and the leading ten covering about 0.6%. The sample was PBMCs or T cells enriched from blood (not recorded which). The receptor's source is a man between 18 and 29 years old who had recovered from COVID-19. The chain combines TRBV18 with TRBJ1-1; 7 nucleotides agree with TRBD1. For the CDR3, the DNA is TGTGCCAGCTCATTCAACAGGGGGAACACTGAAGCTTTCTTT. Encoded protein: CASSFNRGNTEAFF.